This T cell receptor beta chain was documented in a study of T cell responses to AZD1222 COVID-19 vaccine. Using immunoSEQ multiplex PCR, the repertoire was profiled, and TCRdb retains in-frame clones only, with some absent. The repertoire holds around 89,000 clones, around 89% seen once, with 5% to 6% in the top ten. The sequence was collected from an adult who received the AZD1222 COVID-19 vaccine. The sample here was peripheral blood, taken 28 days after the second AZD1222 dose.

The CDR3: CASSLSGPGELFF. The CDR3 DNA follows: TGTGCCAGCAGCTTGTCTGGCCCCGGGGAGCTGTTTTTT. The chain couples TRBV5-5 to TRBJ2-2; D not resolved. The V gene lost 1 base and the J gene lost 6 bases, with 7 bases spanning the gap. The CDR3 totals 13 residues. Germline loops: CDR1 SGHKS, CDR2 YYEKEE (reference sequence).